The rows below give T cell receptor beta chains drawn from one sample of a study of naive and memory T cell subsets. TCRdb processed the UMI-ligation and nested PCR reads anew with MiXCR; each CDR3 protein has one entry. The data show about 150,000 distinct CDR3 sequences, under 25% seen once. The sequenced sample was naive CD4+ T cells from blood. Source of these receptors: a human donor in good health. CDR3s include the opening cysteine and the closing phenylalanine or tryptophan. The D gene is left open where the match is weak. Size values are once, few and many counts, or a class for expanded clones, and some rows have none.

d_call: -
v_call: TRBV7-9
j_call: TRBJ2-1
clone_size: many
cdr3_aa: CASSLSSGDYNEQFF
cdr3_nt: TGTGCCAGCAGCTTAAGTTCAGGGGACTACAATGAGCAGTTCTTC

d_call: TRBD2
v_call: TRBV20-1
j_call: TRBJ2-7
clone_size: few
cdr3_aa: CSATDELAGPRKREQYF
cdr3_nt: TGCAGTGCTACCGATGAGCTAGCGGGGCCTAGGAAGCGCGAGCAGTACTTC

d_call: TRBD2
v_call: TRBV12-3/TRBV12-4
j_call: TRBJ2-2
clone_size: -
cdr3_aa: CASSRAGGGTGELFF
cdr3_nt: TGTGCCAGCAGCCGCGCGGGGGGCGGAACCGGGGAGCTGTTTTTT

d_call: TRBD1
v_call: TRBV30
j_call: TRBJ1-4
clone_size: -
cdr3_aa: CAWSLRGGPNEKLFF
cdr3_nt: TGTGCCTGGAGTCTCAGGGGGGGCCCAAATGAAAAACTGTTTTTT

d_call: TRBD1
v_call: TRBV9
j_call: TRBJ1-1
clone_size: -
cdr3_aa: CASRKPTGEGTEAFF
cdr3_nt: TGTGCCAGCAGGAAGCCGACAGGGGAGGGAACTGAAGCTTTCTTT

d_call: TRBD2
v_call: TRBV9
j_call: TRBJ2-3
clone_size: -
cdr3_aa: CASSVATLGAGVADTQYF
cdr3_nt: TGTGCCAGCAGCGTAGCGACCTTGGGCGCGGGAGTGGCAGATACGCAGTATTTT

d_call: -
v_call: TRBV18
j_call: TRBJ2-2
clone_size: few
cdr3_aa: CASSPPDRRGTGELFF
cdr3_nt: TGTGCCAGCTCACCACCGGACAGGAGGGGTACCGGGGAGCTGTTTTTT

d_call: TRBD1
v_call: TRBV5-1
j_call: TRBJ1-1
clone_size: -
cdr3_aa: CASSPRGRGNTEAFF
cdr3_nt: TGCGCCAGCAGCCCCAGGGGGCGCGGGAACACTGAAGCTTTCTTT

d_call: TRBD1
v_call: TRBV12-3/TRBV12-4
j_call: TRBJ2-6
clone_size: -
cdr3_aa: CASSPDRAGANVLTF
cdr3_nt: TGTGCCAGCAGTCCAGACAGGGCTGGGGCCAACGTCCTGACTTTC

d_call: -
v_call: TRBV4-1
j_call: TRBJ1-1
clone_size: few
cdr3_aa: CASSQEPGQGRLQAFF
cdr3_nt: TGCGCCAGCAGCCAAGAGCCGGGACAAGGCCGCCTACAAGCTTTCTTT

d_call: -
v_call: TRBV12-3/TRBV12-4
j_call: TRBJ2-7
clone_size: -
cdr3_aa: CASSFNRANYEQYF
cdr3_nt: TGTGCCAGCAGTTTTAACAGGGCAAACTACGAGCAGTACTTC

d_call: TRBD2
v_call: TRBV18
j_call: TRBJ2-7
clone_size: -
cdr3_aa: CASSLKRGSEQYF
cdr3_nt: TGTGCCAGCTCACTCAAGCGGGGCTCCGAGCAGTACTTC

d_call: -
v_call: TRBV12-3/TRBV12-4
j_call: TRBJ1-2
clone_size: -
cdr3_aa: CASSLTPWDGYTF
cdr3_nt: TGTGCCAGCAGTTTAACTCCCTGGGATGGCTACACCTTC

d_call: -
v_call: TRBV10-3
j_call: TRBJ2-7
clone_size: few
cdr3_aa: CAISGHQSSYEQYF
cdr3_nt: TGTGCCATCAGCGGACACCAAAGCTCCTACGAGCAGTACTTC

d_call: -
v_call: TRBV9
j_call: TRBJ2-6
clone_size: -
cdr3_aa: CASSVMPDVSSGANVLTF
cdr3_nt: TGTGCCAGCAGCGTAATGCCAGATGTGAGCTCTGGGGCCAACGTCCTGACTTTC

d_call: TRBD2
v_call: TRBV20-1
j_call: TRBJ2-4
clone_size: -
cdr3_aa: CSALIAGDRKNIQYF
cdr3_nt: TGCAGTGCGTTGATAGCGGGAGATAGGAAAAACATTCAGTACTTC

d_call: -
v_call: TRBV29-1
j_call: TRBJ2-3
clone_size: many
cdr3_aa: CSVHRLTGTDTQYF
cdr3_nt: TGCAGCGTTCACCGATTGACGGGCACAGATACGCAGTATTTT

d_call: TRBD1
v_call: TRBV5-1
j_call: TRBJ2-5
clone_size: few
cdr3_aa: CASSLGTGETQYF
cdr3_nt: TGCGCCAGCAGCTTGGGGACAGGGGAGACCCAGTACTTC

d_call: -
v_call: TRBV7-9
j_call: TRBJ2-7
clone_size: -
cdr3_aa: CASTPRGGPVDEQYF
cdr3_nt: TGTGCCAGCACCCCCCGGGGAGGACCGGTGGACGAGCAGTACTTC

d_call: TRBD2
v_call: TRBV12-3/TRBV12-4
j_call: TRBJ2-2
clone_size: -
cdr3_aa: CASSLLIAGTGTGELFF
cdr3_nt: TGTGCCAGCAGCCTGTTAATAGCGGGAACGGGCACCGGGGAGCTGTTTTTT

d_call: -
v_call: TRBV3-1
j_call: TRBJ2-1
clone_size: many
cdr3_aa: CASSQRGRTRVYNEQFF
cdr3_nt: TGTGCCAGCAGCCAACGGGGCCGGACACGGGTGTATAATGAGCAGTTCTTC

d_call: -
v_call: TRBV6-6
j_call: TRBJ1-5
clone_size: few
cdr3_aa: CASSRPTTERQPQHF
cdr3_nt: TGTGCCAGCAGCCGCCCGACGACAGAACGGCAGCCCCAGCATTTT

d_call: -
v_call: TRBV7-9
j_call: TRBJ1-1
clone_size: many
cdr3_aa: CASSPRVNTQLPTEAFF
cdr3_nt: TGTGCCAGCAGCCCTAGAGTGAACACTCAATTACCCACTGAAGCTTTCTTT

d_call: -
v_call: TRBV6-2/TRBV6-3
j_call: TRBJ2-1
clone_size: -
cdr3_aa: CASSLPLNEQFF
cdr3_nt: TGTGCCAGCAGCCTGCCCCTCAATGAGCAGTTCTTC

d_call: TRBD1
v_call: TRBV7-6
j_call: TRBJ1-1
clone_size: -
cdr3_aa: CASSFGQGLMNTEAFF
cdr3_nt: TGTGCCAGCAGCTTCGGACAGGGCCTAATGAACACTGAAGCTTTCTTT

d_call: TRBD2
v_call: TRBV29-1
j_call: TRBJ2-3
clone_size: -
cdr3_aa: CSASPTSGSTDTQYF
cdr3_nt: TGCAGCGCCTCCCCGACTAGCGGGAGTACAGATACGCAGTATTTT

d_call: -
v_call: TRBV29-1
j_call: TRBJ2-7
clone_size: few
cdr3_aa: CSVGHQIYEQYF
cdr3_nt: TGCAGCGTTGGGCACCAAATATACGAGCAGTACTTC

d_call: TRBD2
v_call: TRBV12-3/TRBV12-4
j_call: TRBJ2-4
clone_size: many
cdr3_aa: CASSPGTSGRVKNIQYF
cdr3_nt: TGTGCCAGCAGTCCCGGGACTAGCGGGAGAGTAAAAAACATTCAGTACTTC

d_call: TRBD2
v_call: TRBV28
j_call: TRBJ2-1
clone_size: -
cdr3_aa: CASKPGLAVDEQFF
cdr3_nt: TGTGCCAGCAAACCAGGACTAGCTGTCGATGAGCAGTTCTTC

d_call: -
v_call: TRBV20-1
j_call: TRBJ2-1
clone_size: -
cdr3_aa: CSARDSGYNEQFF
cdr3_nt: TGCAGTGCTAGAGATAGCGGTTACAATGAGCAGTTCTTC

d_call: -
v_call: TRBV29-1
j_call: TRBJ2-7
clone_size: -
cdr3_aa: CSVAAGRYEQYF
cdr3_nt: TGCAGCGTTGCAGCGGGCCGTTACGAGCAGTACTTC

d_call: TRBD1
v_call: TRBV15
j_call: TRBJ1-2
clone_size: few
cdr3_aa: CATSRGQPLTYGYTF
cdr3_nt: TGTGCCACCAGCAGGGGACAGCCGCTTACCTATGGCTACACCTTC

d_call: -
v_call: TRBV7-2
j_call: TRBJ2-7
clone_size: few
cdr3_aa: CASSYAGSVYEQYF
cdr3_nt: TGTGCCAGCAGCTACGCCGGGTCCGTCTACGAGCAGTACTTC

d_call: TRBD1
v_call: TRBV18
j_call: TRBJ2-5
clone_size: many
cdr3_aa: CASSPRGQAQETQYF
cdr3_nt: TGTGCCAGCTCACCACGGGGACAGGCACAAGAGACCCAGTACTTC

d_call: -
v_call: TRBV28
j_call: TRBJ2-3
clone_size: many
cdr3_aa: CASNHGPPQAQYF
cdr3_nt: TGTGCCAGCAATCACGGACCTCCGCAGGCGCAGTATTTT

d_call: -
v_call: TRBV12-3/TRBV12-4
j_call: TRBJ2-5
clone_size: -
cdr3_aa: CASSFAVETQYF
cdr3_nt: TGTGCCAGCAGTTTTGCTGTGGAGACCCAGTACTTC

d_call: -
v_call: TRBV18
j_call: TRBJ2-5
clone_size: few
cdr3_aa: CASSTGQQETQYF
cdr3_nt: TGTGCCAGCTCAACAGGGCAGCAAGAGACCCAGTACTTC

d_call: -
v_call: TRBV11-2
j_call: TRBJ1-1
clone_size: -
cdr3_aa: CASSLDPQQYTEAFF
cdr3_nt: TGTGCCAGCAGCTTAGACCCTCAACAGTACACTGAAGCTTTCTTT

d_call: -
v_call: TRBV28
j_call: TRBJ2-7
clone_size: -
cdr3_aa: CASSQGQGNYEQYF
cdr3_nt: TGTGCCAGCAGCCAAGGGCAGGGGAATTACGAGCAGTACTTC

d_call: -
v_call: TRBV28
j_call: TRBJ2-1
clone_size: -
cdr3_aa: CASRTGTLNNEQFF
cdr3_nt: TGTGCCAGCAGGACCGGGACTTTAAACAATGAGCAGTTCTTC

d_call: TRBD1
v_call: TRBV10-3
j_call: TRBJ2-7
clone_size: many
cdr3_aa: CATKTGGYEQYF
cdr3_nt: TGTGCCACCAAGACAGGGGGCTACGAGCAGTACTTC

d_call: -
v_call: TRBV12-5
j_call: TRBJ2-3
clone_size: -
cdr3_aa: CASALWGLNTDTQYF
cdr3_nt: TGTGCTAGTGCCCTTTGGGGACTCAACACAGATACGCAGTATTTT

d_call: TRBD1
v_call: TRBV11-2
j_call: TRBJ2-2
clone_size: few
cdr3_aa: CASSSNRGRNTGELFF
cdr3_nt: TGTGCCAGCAGTAGTAACAGGGGGAGAAACACCGGGGAGCTGTTTTTT

d_call: TRBD1
v_call: TRBV27
j_call: TRBJ2-5
clone_size: few
cdr3_aa: CASSFRQGQETQYF
cdr3_nt: TGTGCCAGCAGTTTCCGACAGGGACAAGAGACCCAGTACTTC

d_call: -
v_call: TRBV7-8
j_call: TRBJ2-1
clone_size: many
cdr3_aa: CASSFILRGTRNEQFF
cdr3_nt: TGTGCCAGCAGCTTTATCCTGCGGGGTACACGGAATGAGCAGTTCTTC

d_call: -
v_call: TRBV2
j_call: TRBJ2-2
clone_size: few
cdr3_aa: CASSYDSLNTGELFF
cdr3_nt: TGTGCCAGCAGTTACGACAGCCTAAACACCGGGGAGCTGTTTTTT

d_call: TRBD1
v_call: TRBV7-6
j_call: TRBJ2-7
clone_size: -
cdr3_aa: CASSPSGQGHYEQYF
cdr3_nt: TGTGCCAGCAGCCCCTCGGGACAGGGACACTACGAGCAGTACTTC

d_call: TRBD1
v_call: TRBV6-2/TRBV6-3
j_call: TRBJ2-1
clone_size: few
cdr3_aa: CASSYNTGTVTYNEQFF
cdr3_nt: TGTGCCAGCAGTTACAACACCGGGACAGTGACATACAATGAGCAGTTCTTC

d_call: TRBD1
v_call: TRBV7-9
j_call: TRBJ2-1
clone_size: few
cdr3_aa: CASAAYKDRGKGEQFF
cdr3_nt: TGTGCCAGCGCCGCCTATAAGGACAGGGGGAAGGGTGAGCAGTTCTTC

d_call: TRBD1
v_call: TRBV28
j_call: TRBJ2-7
clone_size: -
cdr3_aa: CASSSPRTGAYEQYF
cdr3_nt: TGTGCCAGCAGTTCCCCCCGGACAGGAGCCTACGAGCAGTACTTC

d_call: -
v_call: TRBV6-6
j_call: TRBJ2-1
clone_size: -
cdr3_aa: CASSYSLDEQFF
cdr3_nt: TGTGCCAGCAGTTACTCGTTGGATGAGCAGTTCTTC

d_call: TRBD1
v_call: TRBV7-2
j_call: TRBJ2-1
clone_size: few
cdr3_aa: CASSLGWTGVRNEQFF
cdr3_nt: TGTGCCAGCAGCTTAGGTTGGACAGGTGTAAGAAATGAGCAGTTCTTC

d_call: TRBD2
v_call: TRBV3-1
j_call: TRBJ2-3
clone_size: -
cdr3_aa: CASSLRAGVGTDTQYF
cdr3_nt: TGTGCCAGCAGCCTAAGAGCGGGAGTCGGCACAGATACGCAGTATTTT

d_call: TRBD1
v_call: TRBV5-1
j_call: TRBJ1-1
clone_size: few
cdr3_aa: CASSAQTGFNTEAFF
cdr3_nt: TGCGCCAGCAGCGCCCAGACAGGGTTTAACACTGAAGCTTTCTTT

d_call: TRBD2
v_call: TRBV29-1
j_call: TRBJ2-7
clone_size: few
cdr3_aa: CSGSGRGSYEQYF
cdr3_nt: TGCAGCGGAAGCGGGAGGGGTTCCTACGAGCAGTACTTC

d_call: -
v_call: TRBV28
j_call: TRBJ1-4
clone_size: -
cdr3_aa: CASSSHQALGHEKLFF
cdr3_nt: TGTGCCAGCAGTTCCCACCAGGCTCTGGGGCATGAAAAACTGTTTTTT

d_call: TRBD2
v_call: TRBV5-1
j_call: TRBJ2-1
clone_size: many
cdr3_aa: CASSLRSGRNEQFF
cdr3_nt: TGCGCCAGCAGCTTACGGAGCGGGAGAAATGAGCAGTTCTTC

d_call: -
v_call: TRBV18
j_call: TRBJ1-5
clone_size: -
cdr3_aa: CASSRGSNQPQHF
cdr3_nt: TGTGCCAGCTCACGCGGGAGCAATCAGCCCCAGCATTTT

d_call: -
v_call: TRBV5-6
j_call: TRBJ2-3
clone_size: many
cdr3_aa: CASSLYGGPDTQYF
cdr3_nt: TGTGCCAGCAGCTTGTACGGAGGGCCAGATACGCAGTATTTT

d_call: TRBD2
v_call: TRBV7-2
j_call: TRBJ2-7
clone_size: -
cdr3_aa: CASSPPGLAVDEQYF
cdr3_nt: TGTGCCAGCAGCCCGCCGGGACTAGCGGTAGACGAGCAGTACTTC